The present TCR beta chain was sequenced within a study of blood T cell repertoires in COVID-19. The CDR3 spans 14 residues. Germline V lookup: CDR1 MNHEY, CDR2 SVGAGI. Losses at the gene ends were 6 bases for V and 7 bases for J; bases not matched to a gene: 7. The assay was immunoSEQ multiplex PCR, and TCRdb's table has in-frame clones only and misses some. The table includes around 45,000 clones, 75% to 85% detected once. The rearrangement joins TRBV6-5 to TRBJ1-1, with 11 bases identical to TRBD1. Material for sequencing was peripheral blood. The clonotype comes from an elderly man in a cohort sampled during active COVID-19. CDR3 sequence: CASSLSGTGGEAFF. In DNA, the CDR3 is TGTGCCAGCAGCCTCTCCGGGACAGGGGGTGAAGCTTTCTTT.